The 30 T cell receptor beta chains given below trace back to one sample, sequenced in a study of T-cell memory formation after mild COVID-19. TCRdb processed the 5' RACE reads anew with MiXCR; each CDR3 protein has one entry. In the table there are roughly 350,000 distinct CDR3 sequences, under 25% of which are singletons. The specimen was PBMCs or a T cell subset sorted from them (not recorded which). These receptors came from an adult woman who had mild COVID-19 (a few samples of this study predate the infection). Cell type and time point are not known.

This chain connects TRBV24-1 to TRBJ2-5; a weak D match, TRBD2 (6 bases). CDR1 KGHDR and CDR2 SFDVKD come from the germline V gene. V was cut by 1 base and J by 5 bases, with 10 bases left in between. The CDR3 is 14 residues long. In nucleotides, the CDR3 is TGTGCCACCAGTGATTTTTCAGGGAGGGAGACCCAGTACTTC. It codes for CATSDFSGRETQYF.

The V call is TRBV24-1, the J call TRBJ1-1; 7 bases map to TRBD1. Trimming at V came to 9 bases and at J to 3 bases, leaving 6 bases not matched to a gene. The CDR3 has 13 residues. The germline CDR1 and CDR2 sequences are KGHDR and SFDVKD. This CDR3 reads CATSDRRDTEAFF. CDR3 nucleotides: TGTGCCACCTCGGACAGGCGGGACACTGAAGCTTTCTTT.

This chain links TRBV5-1 with TRBJ2-3; 9 bases align to TRBD1. The J segment lost 4 bases and the V segment lost 2 bases, leaving 5 bases of the junction unmatched. The germline V gene encodes CDR1 SGHRS and CDR2 YFSETQ. The CDR3 is 15 amino acids. This chain's CDR3 is CASSFGTGPSDTQYF. The CDR3 bases are TGCGCCAGCAGCTTCGGGACAGGGCCCTCAGATACGCAGTATTTT.

The gene calls are TRBV15 and TRBJ1-5; possible D gene TRBD1, 6 bases. V was pared by 2 bases and J by 3 bases, with 14 bases between. CDR1 is LNHNV, CDR2 YYDKDF, per germline (reference sequence). The CDR3 extends over 16 amino acids. This chain's CDR3 is CATSRQGLGDNQPQHF. CDR3 sequence (DNA): TGTGCCACCAGCAGACAGGGGTTGGGGGACAATCAGCCCCAGCATTTT.

The chain joins TRBV19 to TRBJ2-7, with D possibly being TRBD1 (6 bases). Between the trimmed V and J ends, which lost 1 base and 2 bases, there was a span of 12 bases. CDR3 size: 15 residues. Per germline, CDR1 LNHDA and CDR2 SQIVND (reference sequence). CDR3 loop: CASSIGQGFTYEQYF. Written as DNA, the CDR3 is TGTGCCAGTAGTATAGGGCAGGGGTTTACCTACGAGCAGTACTTC.

This clonotype was observed a handful of times. V is TRBV5-1 and J is TRBJ2-7, with 7 bases fitting TRBD1. In germline, CDR1 is SGHRS, CDR2 YFSETQ. The V gene end was trimmed by 3 bases and the J gene end by 3 bases; junction bases not matched to a gene: 12. The CDR3 length is 16 residues. The CDR3 sequence: CASSSQPRDRLYEQYF. The CDR3 nucleotides are TGCGCCAGCAGCTCCCAACCCCGGGACAGACTCTACGAGCAGTACTTC.

J is TRBJ1-5 and V is TRBV20-1; D not resolved. Trimming removed 4 bases at V and 4 bases at J, with 14 bases between. Germline CDR1 reads DFQATT; CDR2 reads SNEGSKA (reference sequence). CDR3 length: 14 residues. The CDR3 here is CSANPPGDNQPQHF. CDR3 bases: TGCAGTGCTAACCCGCCAGGTGATAATCAGCCCCAGCATTTT.

This clonotype was seen a handful of times. The V gene is TRBV12-3 or TRBV12-4, the J gene TRBJ2-1, with 15 positions matching TRBD2. The CDR3 is 17 residues long. V shed 5 bases, J shed 6 bases, and the junction held 8 bases outside the gene matches. For the CDR3, the DNA is TGTGCCAGCAGTGTCGGGACTAGCGGGAGGATTGGCAATGAGCAGTTCTTC. Amino acids: CASSVGTSGRIGNEQFF.

There are a few counts of this clonotype. The V call is TRBV7-9, the J call TRBJ1-5; 7 positions agree with TRBD1. Unmatched junction bases numbered 6, after V lost 2 bases and J lost 8 bases. The CDR3 consists of 14 residues. The germline gives CDR1 SEHNR, CDR2 FQNEAQ (reference sequence). The CDR3 DNA reads TGTGCCAGCAGCTTATCGACAGGGAGCGAGCCCCAGCATTTT. This codes for CASSLSTGSEPQHF. Full variable domain (outside the CDR3, taken from reference TRBV7-9 and TRBJ1-5): DTGVSQNPRHKITKRGQNVTFRCDPISEHNRLYWYRQTLGQGPEFLTYFQNEAQLEKSRLLSDRFSAERPKGSFSTLEIQRTEQGDSAMYLCASSLSTGSEPQHFGDGTRLSIL.

This sequence joins TRBV13 and TRBJ2-7; D ambiguous. Trimming removed 2 bases at V and 5 bases at J, with 13 bases between. This CDR3 comprises 14 residues. Germline V gene lookup returns CDR1 PRHDT and CDR2 FYEKMQ (reference sequence). The CDR3 spells CASSLLQGIDEQYF. CDR3 in DNA: TGTGCCAGCAGCTTATTACAAGGGATCGACGAGCAGTACTTC.

There are a few counts of this clonotype. The genes are TRBV4-1 and TRBJ2-4; 8 bases are a match to TRBD2. Unmatched junction bases numbered 11, after V lost 5 bases and J lost 5 bases. CDR1 and CDR2 (germline): MGHRA, YSYEKL. This CDR3 contains 16 residues. The CDR3 DNA reads as TGCGCCAGCAGCTCCCCCGGGACTAGTAAGGAAAACATTCAGTACTTC. Amino acid sequence: CASSSPGTSKENIQYF.

The chain carries TRBV7-9 and TRBJ2-1; TRBD2 agrees at 15 bases. V was clipped by 8 bases and J by 4 bases; unmatched bases: 6. CDR1 is SEHNR and CDR2 is FQNEAQ in the germline V gene (reference sequence). The CDR3 consists of 16 residues. In DNA form, the CDR3 reads TGTGCCAGCCGGACTAGCGGGGGGGCAACGTACAATGAGCAGTTCTTC. Amino acid sequence: CASRTSGGATYNEQFF.

A few counts support this clonotype. The chain links TRBV9 to TRBJ2-3, with 11 bases identical to TRBD2. Germline-derived CDR1 and CDR2 are SGDLS and YYNGEE. This CDR3 region has 15 residues. V shed 2 bases and J 3 bases; nucleotides not matched to a gene: 2. CDR3: CASSVSSGGTDTQYF. The CDR3 DNA reads as TGTGCCAGCAGCGTCTCTAGCGGGGGGACAGATACGCAGTATTTT.

Only a few counts were recorded for this clonotype. CDR3 sequence reads: CASSQVLAGANQPQHF. The CDR3 DNA follows: TGCGCCAGCAGCCAAGTTTTGGCAGGGGCAAATCAGCCCCAGCATTTT. V gene TRBV4-1 combines with J gene TRBJ1-5, with D possibly matching TRBD1 (6 bases). Germline CDR1 reads MGHRA; CDR2 reads YSYEKL. The ends were cut back, 1 base at V and 4 bases at J, with 14 bases in the middle. This CDR3 contains 16 residues.

This clonotype appeared many times. The V and J genes are TRBV4-2 and TRBJ2-7; TRBD1 matches at 10 bases. The CDR3 covers 15 residues. Per the germline V gene, CDR1 is LGHNA and CDR2 is YNFKEQ. V was clipped by 0 bases and J by 3 bases; unmatched bases: 2. This CDR3 reads CASSQEGQGNYEQYF. The CDR3 nucleotides are TGTGCCAGCAGCCAAGAGGGACAGGGGAACTACGAGCAGTACTTC.

This chain joins TRBV18 and TRBJ2-7, with D possibly being TRBD1 or TRBD2 (5 bases each). V lost 3 bases and J lost 7, with 22 bases in between. The CDR3 is 16 amino acids. Germline CDR1 reads KGHSH; CDR2 reads LQKENI. The chain's CDR3 is CASSPTSGAQLMEQYF. DNA for the CDR3: TGTGCCAGCTCACCTACTTCCGGGGCCCAGCTAATGGAGCAGTACTTC.

This clonotype turned up a few times. This chain joins TRBV7-2 and TRBJ2-3; the match to TRBD2 covers 10 bases. The CDR3 is made up of 15 amino acids. J was trimmed by 6 bases and V by 5 bases; bases with no gene match: 8. Germline V CDR1 and CDR2: SGHTA, FQGNSA. The DNA of the CDR3 is TGTGCCAGCAGCCGTTCTAGCGGGAGAATGGATACGCAGTATTTT. It translates to CASSRSSGRMDTQYF.

This clonotype was recorded a few times. The chain joins TRBV7-2 to TRBJ1-1; D not certain. There are 13 residues in the CDR3. The V gene's germline CDR1 is SGHTA and CDR2 FQGNSA. With 5 bases removed from V and 0 bases from J, the gap between germline ends came to 7 bases. The DNA for the CDR3 is TGTGCCAGCAGCCACCCAATGAACACTGAAGCTTTCTTT. Translation gives CASSHPMNTEAFF. Using reference TRBV7-2 and TRBJ1-1 for the parts outside the CDR3, the full variable domain is GAGVSQSPSNKVTEKGKDVELRCDPISGHTALYWYRQSLGQGLEFLIYFQGNSAPDKSGLPSDRFSAERTGGSVSTLTIQRTQQEDSAVYLCASSHPMNTEAFFGQGTRLTVV.

This clonotype was observed a few times. The chain uses TRBV15 and TRBJ2-3, with D tentatively TRBD1 (7 bases). V lost 4 bases, J lost 0 bases, and 17 bases lay in between. This CDR3 is built from 17 residues. The germline gives CDR1 LNHNV, CDR2 YYDKDF (reference sequence). CDR3 DNA sequence: TGTGCCACCAGCAACCCCTCAGGGGGGCTTAGCACAGATACGCAGTATTTT. Protein: CATSNPSGGLSTDTQYF.

V usage is TRBV30 and J usage is TRBJ2-2, with 8 positions matching TRBD2. The CDR3 sequence is 16 residues long. V lost 2 bases to trimming and J lost 3 bases; unmatched junction nucleotides: 8. Looked up from germline, CDR1 is GTSNPN and CDR2 is SVGIG (reference sequence). CDR3 protein: CAWSWVAGRDTGELFF. The CDR3 DNA reads as TGTGCCTGGAGTTGGGTAGCGGGGAGGGACACCGGGGAGCTGTTTTTT.

This chain uses TRBV7-3 with TRBJ1-5, with no clear D. CDR1 SGHTA and CDR2 FQGTGA come from the germline V gene. CDR3 length: 15 residues. V was cut by 0 bases and J by 5 bases, with 11 bases left in between. This CDR3 reads CASSLTAEGYQPQHF. The CDR3 nucleotides read TGTGCCAGCAGCTTAACGGCCGAGGGTTATCAGCCCCAGCATTTT.

The rearrangement links TRBV20-1 to TRBJ2-7; 10 bases fit TRBD1. Per the germline V gene, CDR1 is DFQATT and CDR2 is SNEGSKA (reference sequence). The CDR3 covers 17 residues. V was pared by 1 base and J by 7 bases, with 16 bases of the junction left unmatched. The CDR3 is CSARVGPVRQGAREQYF. The CDR3 nucleotides are TGCAGTGCTAGAGTGGGACCTGTCCGACAGGGGGCTCGGGAGCAGTACTTC.

The chain links TRBV10-3 to TRBJ1-1, with TRBD1 matching over 8 bases. Per germline, CDR1 ENHRY and CDR2 SYGVKD. The CDR3 runs 16 residues. After removal of 3 bases from V and 6 bases from J, the junction contained 12 bases not matched to a gene. CDR3 sequence: CAISDWTGPSNAEAFF. CDR3 nucleotide sequence: TGTGCCATCAGTGATTGGACAGGGCCATCGAATGCTGAAGCTTTCTTT.

The chain's CDR3 is CASSFDNSYEQYF. In DNA form, the CDR3 reads TGTGCCAGCAGCTTCGACAACTCCTACGAGCAGTACTTC. The rearrangement links TRBV7-6 to TRBJ2-7; D is unresolved. V dropped 3 bases and J dropped 0 bases, with 6 bases sitting between them. The CDR3 spans 13 residues. CDR1 and CDR2 from the germline V gene are SGHVS and FNYEAQ. The full variable domain, completed using reference TRBV7-6 and TRBJ2-7, is GAGVSQSPRYKVTKRGQDVALRCDPISGHVSLYWYRQALGQGPEFLTYFNYEAQQDKSGLPNDRFSAERPEGSISTLTIQRTEQRDSAMYRCASSFDNSYEQYFGPGTRLTVT.

This clonotype has a handful of counts. CDR3 in amino acids: CSASRGAVTAETQYF. The CDR3 nucleotides read TGCAGCGCCTCGCGGGGGGCGGTTACCGCAGAGACCCAGTACTTC. V gene TRBV29-1 combines with J gene TRBJ2-5, with 8 bases fitting TRBD2. The trim removed 7 bases at V and 4 bases at J, leaving 14 bases unmatched. Germline CDR1 is SQVTM and CDR2 is ANQGSEA. This CDR3 comprises 15 residues. The full variable domain, in which reference TRBV29-1 and TRBJ2-5 provide the parts outside the CDR3, is SAVISQKPSRDICQRGTSLTIQCQVDSQVTMMFWYRQQPGQSLTLIATANQGSEATYESGFVIDKFPISRPNLTFSTLTVSNMSPEDSSIYLCSASRGAVTAETQYFGPGTRLLVL.

This clonotype was counted only a few times. V is TRBV2 and J is TRBJ2-1; a possible D gene is TRBD1 (5 bases). This CDR3 has 15 residues. Trimming left V 3 bases short and J 1 base short, with 10 bases between. Germline V CDR1 and CDR2: SNHLY, FYNNEI. The CDR3 sequence is CASSDTGTSYNEQFF. CDR3 coding DNA: TGTGCCAGCAGTGATACAGGAACATCCTACAATGAGCAGTTCTTC.

Here the CDR3 DNA reads TGTGCCAGCAGCCCCACCAGGGGAACCATATATTTT. Residues: CASSPTRGTIYF. The chain couples TRBV9 to TRBJ1-3; possibly TRBD1 for D (6 bases). Trimming took 4 bases from V and 10 from J, leaving 12 bases between them. CDR3 length equals 12 residues. Germline CDR1 and CDR2: SGDLS and YYNGEE.

The V gene is TRBV11-3, the J gene TRBJ2-7; D remains ambiguous. Germline V gene data show CDR1 as SGHNT and CDR2 as YENEEA. There are 16 residues in the CDR3. V lost 0 bases to trimming and J lost 5 bases, with 17 bases between them. Written as DNA, the CDR3 is TGTGCCAGCAGCTTAGAACTAACCAAAGTCGGCAACGAGCAGTACTTC. This encodes CASSLELTKVGNEQYF.

J is TRBJ1-1 and V is TRBV20-1, with D unclear. From germline, CDR1 is DFQATT and CDR2 SNEGSKA (reference sequence). This CDR3 is built from 11 residues. Trimming left V 1 base short and J 8 bases short, with 8 bases between. The CDR3 loop reads CSARVSAEAFF. Written as DNA, the CDR3 is TGCAGTGCTAGAGTGTCTGCAGAAGCTTTCTTT.

The chain has TRBV12-5 and TRBJ2-1, with 11 positions matching TRBD2. The CDR3 has 17 amino acids. The trim removed 0 bases at V and 8 bases at J, leaving 9 bases unmatched. Germline V gene sequence: CDR1 LGHNT, CDR2 FRNRAP. This CDR3 reads CASGLVVVAGGPDEQFF. CDR3 nucleotides: TGTGCTAGTGGTTTGGTAGTTGTAGCGGGAGGGCCGGATGAGCAGTTCTTC.